These 3 T cell receptor beta chains came from one sample sequenced in a study of OX40 agonist ivuxolimab in advanced cancers. The library was made by the immunoSEQ multiplex PCR assay. TCRdb stores this immuneACCESS table with in-frame sequences only. Part of the clones is absent; in the studies checked, under half of the shortfall reflects unresolved V genes, and no reason is known for the rest. Within this sample are about 63,000 clones, with about 88% of them counted one time only. About 0.8% of the sample belongs to the ten largest clones. Specimen: CD4+ or CD8+ T cells sorted from blood, collected in a trial of the OX40 agonist ivuxolimab. The receptors stem from an adult with an advanced solid tumor such as melanoma, head and neck, liver or kidney cancer.

V is TRBV23-1 and J is TRBJ2-1, with a possible D match to TRBD2 (6 bases). TRBV23-1 is filed as an ORF, its function uncertain. The CDR3 sequence is 16 residues long. V lost 0 bases and J lost 9, with 18 bases in between. The CDR3 DNA sequence: TGCGCCAGCAGTCAATCAGGGACTCCATCCACGAGTGAGCAGTTCTTC. It codes for CASSQSGTPSTSEQFF.

This chain joins TRBV9 and TRBJ1-3; D uncertain. The germline V gene has CDR1 SGDLS and CDR2 YYNGEE. This CDR3 has 12 residues. Trimming took off 3 bases at V and 5 bases at J, with 6 bases between the two ends. The CDR3, as DNA: TGTGCCAGCAGCGCGGACCGAAACACCATATATTTT. Protein: CASSADRNTIYF.

CDR3 amino acids: CASSTERWNTIYF. The CDR3 DNA reads TGTGCCAGCAGCACAGAGCGCTGGAACACCATATATTTT. The chain employs TRBV7-9 and TRBJ1-3, with D hard to call. The CDR3 is 13 amino acids. Trimming cost V 5 bases and J 7 bases, with 12 bases left between them. Germline V gives CDR1 SEHNR, CDR2 FQNEAQ (reference sequence).